The entry that follows covers one T cell receptor beta chain sequence. What it binds is unknown. The data derive from a study of memory CD4+ T cells and cytomegalovirus serostatus. Study-level background: Healthy Belgian adult donors included roughly ten CMV-positive and 24 CMV-negative people. Findings of the study overall: CMV serostatus prediction reached median AUC 0.95, or 0.91 with US-trained model.

Sequenced by immunoSEQ multiplex PCR; TCRdb stores in-frame clones only, minus some. The sample contains about 100,000 clones, 80% of which appear only once. The sort gate was single viable CD3+CD4+CD8-CD45RO+ cells for memory CD4+ T cells. Serum IgG to CMV pp150, pp28, p38 and p52 defined serostatus. V was pared by 1 base and J by 10 bases, with 5 bases of the junction left unmatched. Looked up from germline, CDR1 is SGHAT and CDR2 is FQDESV (reference sequence). There are 13 residues in the CDR3. The rearrangement joins TRBV11-1 to TRBJ1-2; 8 bases fit TRBD1. The specimen was memory CD4+ T cells from blood. The clonotype originates from an adult in good health and CMV-seropositive. The CDR3 DNA sequence: TGTGCCAGCAGCTTAGGGACAGGGACTGCCTACACCTTC. This codes for CASSLGTGTAYTF.